This entry describes one TCR beta chain. No antigen is known for it. This sample stems from a study of OX40 agonist ivuxolimab in advanced cancers. In the study overall: Patients received ivuxolimab, an agonistic anti-OX40 (CD134) antibody.

This CDR3 has 17 residues. J was trimmed by 4 bases and V by 4 bases; bases with no gene match: 14. Germline loops: CDR1 SGHDN, CDR2 FVKESK. Findings and caveats of the study: Part of the nonresponder group also had normalized T-cell clonal expansion that was low.

Clones were read by immunoSEQ multiplex PCR, and TCRdb kept only the in-frame ones, dropping some. The profile shows roughly 30,000 clones, 80% to 95% of them singletons. Any history of autoimmune disease or systemic immunosuppression disqualified patients. The TCR was taken from an adult with an advanced solid tumor such as melanoma, head and neck, liver or kidney cancer. The source material was CD4+ or CD8+ T cells sorted from blood, sampled in a trial of the OX40 agonist ivuxolimab. The rearrangement joins TRBV14 to TRBJ2-7; 9 bases are a match to TRBD2. The CDR3 nucleotides read TGTGCCAGCAGCCCTAACCGTGGTAGCGGGAGAGTGTACGAGCAGTACTTC. This gives the protein CASSPNRGSGRVYEQYF. Supplemented by reference TRBV14 and TRBJ2-7, the full variable domain reads EAGVTQFPSHSVIEKGQTVTLRCDPISGHDNLYWYRRVMGKEIKFLLHFVKESKQDESGMPNNRFLAERTGGTYSTLKVQPAELEDSGVYFCASSPNRGSGRVYEQYFGPGTRLTVT.